The T cell receptor beta chain under discussion was sequenced for a study of shared clonotypes between healthy human individuals. This CDR3 is built from 12 residues. Germline CDR1 reads SGHTA; CDR2 reads FQGNSA. V was shortened by 3 bases and J by 6 bases, with 8 bases between the two germline ends. Repertoires were generated with immunoSEQ multiplex PCR, while TCRdb's copy carries only in-frame clones and drops some. The table shows 1.6 million or so clones, with less than 99% occurring only once. The sample comprised naive CD4+ T cells sorted from blood. Subset meaning: CD45RA+ positively selected. The receptor was derived from a man younger than 40 in good health. The genes are TRBV7-2 and TRBJ1-1; D unresolved. The CDR3 nucleotides read TGTGCCAGCAGCTTTCCGCCAGCTGAAGCTTTCTTT. It translates to CASSFPPAEAFF.